This TCR beta chain was observed in a study of regulatory T cells in long-lasting Graves disease. This clonotype was recorded at least ten times. Assembly of TCR beta libraries relied on iRepertoire HTBI primers together with Arm-PCR of CDR3 regions. TCRdb itself ran the multiplex PCR reads through MiXCR, one entry per CDR3 protein. The sample has about 470,000 distinct CDR3 sequences, under 15% seen once; the top ten hold about a sixth. The time point: newly diagnosed GD, antithyroid drugs for less than 3 months. Construction of the TCR library relied on RNA isolated from PBMCs. The CDR3 runs to 15 residues. V lost 3 bases and J lost 2; bases outside the gene matches: 5. Germline loops: CDR1 KGHSH, CDR2 LQKENI. This sample also appeared in a second study, on T cells in Graves' hyperthyroidism and ophthalmopathy.

The sequencing used peripheral blood mononuclear cells (PBMCs), collected at new diagnosis, from a patient treated with antithyroid drugs. V gene TRBV18 combines with J gene TRBJ2-7; 9 nucleotides align to TRBD1. This receptor was obtained from a woman aged 25 to 39 with Graves disease. This CDR3 is CASSPDRGKAYEQYF. CDR3 nucleotide sequence: TGTGCCAGCTCACCGGACAGGGGAAAGGCCTACGAGCAGTACTTC.